Each of the 3 T cell receptor beta chains below was sequenced from the same sample in a study of blood T cell repertoires in COVID-19. TCRdb's copy holds only in-frame clones and misses some; the assay was immunoSEQ multiplex PCR. The sample includes more than 200,000 clones, approximately 91% of them seen just once. The sample was peripheral blood. The receptors shown here come from a woman in her thirties or forties who had recovered from COVID-19.

The J gene is TRBJ2-7, the V gene TRBV2; 9 nucleotides agree with TRBD1. This CDR3 spans 14 amino acids. Germline V lookup: CDR1 SNHLY, CDR2 FYNNEI. V trimming: 8 bases; J trimming: 7 bases; junction bases outside the gene matches: 12. The CDR3 loop reads CASGRTGVMQEQYF. In DNA, the CDR3 is TGTGCCAGCGGGAGGACAGGGGTGATGCAAGAGCAGTACTTC.

The rearrangement joins TRBV6-5 to TRBJ2-5; 9 nucleotides agree with TRBD1. The J segment lost 3 bases and the V segment lost 2 bases, leaving 4 bases of the junction unmatched. Germline CDR1 is MNHEY and CDR2 is SVGAGI. The CDR3 extends over 15 amino acids. The CDR3 nucleotides read TGTGCCAGCAGTTACCCAGGGACAGGGAAAGAGACCCAGTACTTC. This encodes CASSYPGTGKETQYF.

The rearrangement uses TRBV18 and TRBJ2-2, with TRBD2 matching 13 bases. V shed 6 bases and J 7 bases; nucleotides not matched to a gene: 17. The CDR3 spans 19 residues. Germline V gene sequence: CDR1 KGHSH, CDR2 LQKENI. CDR3 sequence reads: CASSKPGLAGVRWIGELFF. CDR3 sequence (DNA): TGTGCCAGCTCCAAGCCCGGACTAGCGGGAGTTCGGTGGATCGGGGAGCTGTTTTTT.